The clone carrying this TCR beta chain turned up a few times. These data originate in a study of T cells in Graves' hyperthyroidism and ophthalmopathy. In the study overall: Blood from the periphery was taken at initial diagnosis, before any treatment.

The cohort's ophthalmopathy patients, a group with duration under 3 months, had a Clinical Activity Score of at least 3 and a NOSPECS grade of at least 4. PBMCs came from 7.5 to 10 ml fresh peripheral blood. The CDR3 is 17 residues long. V lost 4 bases, J lost 0 bases, and 16 bases lay in between. Amplified TCR beta CDR3 regions derived from RNA transcripts. HTBI primers were employed in a first-round RT-PCR of the TCR CDR3. TCRdb itself ran the multiplex PCR reads through MiXCR, one entry per CDR3 protein. The table records 500,000 to 600,000 distinct CDR3 sequences, 20% of them present only once. The sequence was obtained from a man aged 35 to 55 with Graves' ophthalmopathy. The source material was blood. The chain recombines TRBV12-3 or TRBV12-4 with TRBJ2-1; D remains ambiguous. The CDR3 bases are TGTGCCAGCAGTTACTCGGCACACCAGAGCTCCTACAATGAGCAGTTCTTC. As protein: CASSYSAHQSSYNEQFF.